This T cell receptor beta chain was recorded in a study of CXCR3-negative and CXCR3-positive naive CD8 T cells. With UMI labels, 5' RACE was used to prepare the TRB cDNA libraries. TCRdb reprocessed the 5' RACE reads, with one entry per CDR3 protein and no DNA. The listing records approximately 100,000 distinct CDR3 sequences. The CDR3 runs 15 residues. As for this clonotype: What it recognizes is unknown.

The study, taken as a whole, reports: Much lower diversity was found in memory CD8+ cells, while both naive subsets had comparably high diversity. More hydrophobic TRB CDR3s were found in CXCR3-positive naive cells than in CXCR3-negative naive cells. Whereas memory cells differed, naive CXCR3-negative and CXCR3-positive cells shared similar TRBV-TRBJ usage. Surface CD5 matched across naive subsets, and TRB CDR3 properties served to infer TCR strength.

A CD45RO-CCR7+CD27+CD95- profile was what naive CD8+ T cells displayed. The chain joins TRBV12-3 or TRBV12-4 to TRBJ2-1; TCRdb's D call, TRBD2, is unchecked because there is no DNA. The clonotype was recovered from a human donor in good health. Some clones in this sample may be carry-over from other donors' samples. The sample comprised naive CXCR3+ CD8+ T cells from blood. Indicated subset: CD45RO-CCR7+CD27+CD95- naive CD8+ T cells expressing CXCR3 (TNR3+). CDR3 sequence reads: CASRASGSLYNEQFF.